This T cell receptor beta chain comes out of a study of shared clonotypes between healthy human individuals. Study outcomes and limitations: Approximately 4.9% of naive CD4 clonotypes were shared across a few donors. Relative to memory subsets, naive subsets generally showed larger estimated richness.

Assay: immunoSEQ multiplex PCR; the TCRdb copy retains only in-frame clones and omits some. The sample consists of more than 2 million clones, under 97% of them appearing once. Every one of the donors was a Caucasian adult that lived in Nashville, Tennessee. This CDR3 contains 13 residues. Germline V CDR1 and CDR2: GTSNPN, SVGIG (reference sequence). Trimming removed 5 bases at V and 4 bases at J, with 13 bases between. Concerning this clone itself: As yet, its antigen is unknown.

The sequence was obtained from a man in his late teens or twenties in good health. Sequences were obtained from naive CD4+ T cells sorted from blood. The subset: CD45RA+ positively selected. The genes are TRBV30 and TRBJ2-3, with D uncertain. The CDR3 sequence is CAWGPSVADTQYF. The CDR3 coding sequence is TGTGCCTGGGGCCCGAGTGTGGCAGATACGCAGTATTTT.